This entry describes one TCR beta chain. Germline V lookup: CDR1 SGDLS, CDR2 YYNGEE. Germline trimming cut 0 bases from V and 5 bases from J; bases unmatched to any gene: 12. CDR3 length: 17 residues. The data stem from a study of blood T cell repertoires in COVID-19. Whole-study context: Some COVID-19 samples were acute and others convalescent; all came from the United States, Italy and Spain. The cDNA or gDNA used as material had been derived from T cells, B-cell-depleted T cells, or PBMCs.

The authors' processing: Reference gene primer amplification yielded estimated nucleated cell counts. TCRdb's copy holds only in-frame clones and misses some; the assay was immunoSEQ multiplex PCR. V and J calls and clone size are given by that table; D and trimming were obtained from the DNA. The repertoire holds about 250,000 clones, approximately 80% seen once, with roughly 30% in the top ten. Sample: peripheral blood. The chain has TRBV9 and TRBJ2-7, with 9 nucleotides matching TRBD1. This clonotype originated in a man between 35 and 55 years old with acute or convalescent COVID-19. Here the CDR3 reads CASSVEYGGTGTHEQYF. The CDR3 DNA reads as TGTGCCAGCAGCGTAGAATATGGCGGGACAGGGACCCACGAGCAGTACTTC.